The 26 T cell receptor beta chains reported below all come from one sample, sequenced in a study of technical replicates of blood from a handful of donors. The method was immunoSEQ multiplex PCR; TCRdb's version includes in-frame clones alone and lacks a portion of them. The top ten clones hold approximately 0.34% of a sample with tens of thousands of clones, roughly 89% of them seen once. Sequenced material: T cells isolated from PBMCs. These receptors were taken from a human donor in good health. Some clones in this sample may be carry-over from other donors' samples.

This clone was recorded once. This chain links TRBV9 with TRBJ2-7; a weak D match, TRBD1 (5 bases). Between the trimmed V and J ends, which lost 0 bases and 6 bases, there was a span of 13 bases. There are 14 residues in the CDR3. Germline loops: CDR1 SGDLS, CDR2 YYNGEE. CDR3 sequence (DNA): TGTGCCAGCAGCGTAGGATCAGGGATGGGCGAGCAGTACTTC. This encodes CASSVGSGMGEQYF. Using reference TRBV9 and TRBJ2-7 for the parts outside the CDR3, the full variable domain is DSGVTQTPKHLITATGQRVTLRCSPRSGDLSVYWYQQSLDQGLQFLIQYYNGEERAKGNILERFSAQQFPDLHSELNLSSLELGDSALYFCASSVGSGMGEQYFGPGTRLTVT.

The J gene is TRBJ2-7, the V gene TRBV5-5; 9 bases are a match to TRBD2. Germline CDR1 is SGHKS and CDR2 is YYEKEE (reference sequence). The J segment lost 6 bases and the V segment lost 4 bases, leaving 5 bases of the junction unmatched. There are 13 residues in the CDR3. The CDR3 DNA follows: TGTGCCAGCAGCACGGGACTAGCCCGCGAGCAGTACTTC. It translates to CASSTGLAREQYF. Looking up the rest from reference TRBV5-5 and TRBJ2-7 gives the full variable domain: DAGVTQSPTHLIKTRGQQVTLRCSPISGHKSVSWYQQVLGQGPQFIFQYYEKEERGRGNFPDRFSARQFPNYSSELNVNALLLGDSALYLCASSTGLAREQYFGPGTRLTVT.

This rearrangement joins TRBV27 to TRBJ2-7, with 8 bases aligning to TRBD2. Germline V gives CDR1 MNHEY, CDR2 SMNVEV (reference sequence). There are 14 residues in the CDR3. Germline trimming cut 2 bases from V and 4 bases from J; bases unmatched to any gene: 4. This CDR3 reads CASSLTSGNYEQYF. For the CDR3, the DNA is TGTGCCAGCAGTTTAACTAGCGGCAATTACGAGCAGTACTTC.

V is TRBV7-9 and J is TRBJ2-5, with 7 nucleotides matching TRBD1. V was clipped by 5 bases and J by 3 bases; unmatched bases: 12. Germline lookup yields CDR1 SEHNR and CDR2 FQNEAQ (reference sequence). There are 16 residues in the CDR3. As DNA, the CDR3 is TGTGCCAGCAGCAGAATATCCGGGACAGAGGAAGAGACCCAGTACTTC. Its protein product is CASSRISGTEEETQYF.

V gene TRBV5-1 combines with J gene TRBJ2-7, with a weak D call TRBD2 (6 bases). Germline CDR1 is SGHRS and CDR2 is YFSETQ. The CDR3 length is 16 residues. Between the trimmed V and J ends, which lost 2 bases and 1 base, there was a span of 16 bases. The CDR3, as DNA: TGCGCCAGCAGCTTTTCCTTGGGACTCCGGTCCTACGAGCAGTACTTC. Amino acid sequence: CASSFSLGLRSYEQYF.

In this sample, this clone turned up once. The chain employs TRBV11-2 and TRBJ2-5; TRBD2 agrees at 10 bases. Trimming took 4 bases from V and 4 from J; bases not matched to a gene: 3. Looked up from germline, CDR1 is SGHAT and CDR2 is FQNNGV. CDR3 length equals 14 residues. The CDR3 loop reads CASSSSGGGETQYF. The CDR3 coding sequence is TGTGCCAGCAGCTCTAGCGGGGGTGGAGAGACCCAGTACTTC.

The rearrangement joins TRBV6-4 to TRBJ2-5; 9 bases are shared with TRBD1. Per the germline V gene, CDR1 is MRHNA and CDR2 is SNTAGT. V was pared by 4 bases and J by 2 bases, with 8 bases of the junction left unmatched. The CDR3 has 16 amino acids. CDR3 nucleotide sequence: TGTGCCAGCAGTGGCTCGGCCGGGACAGGGCAAGAGACCCAGTACTTC. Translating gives CASSGSAGTGQETQYF.

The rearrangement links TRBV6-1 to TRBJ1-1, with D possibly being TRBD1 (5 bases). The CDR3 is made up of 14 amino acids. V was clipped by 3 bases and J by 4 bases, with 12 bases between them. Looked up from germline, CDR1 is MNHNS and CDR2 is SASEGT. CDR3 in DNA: TGTGCCAGCAGTGAGCTACAGACAGTCACTGAAGCTTTCTTT. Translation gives CASSELQTVTEAFF.

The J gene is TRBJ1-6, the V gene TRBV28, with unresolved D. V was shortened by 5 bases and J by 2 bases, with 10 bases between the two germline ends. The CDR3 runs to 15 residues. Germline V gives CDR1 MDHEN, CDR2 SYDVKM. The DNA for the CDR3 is TGTGCCAGCAGTCCCCCTATTGCCTATAATTCACCCCTCCACTTT. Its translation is CASSPPIAYNSPLHF.

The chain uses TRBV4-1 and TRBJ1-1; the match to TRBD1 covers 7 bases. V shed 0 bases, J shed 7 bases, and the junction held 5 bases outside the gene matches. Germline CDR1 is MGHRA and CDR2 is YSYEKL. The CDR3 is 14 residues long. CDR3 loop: CASSQDAAGGEAFF. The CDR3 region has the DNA TGCGCCAGCAGCCAAGATGCGGCAGGGGGTGAAGCTTTCTTT.

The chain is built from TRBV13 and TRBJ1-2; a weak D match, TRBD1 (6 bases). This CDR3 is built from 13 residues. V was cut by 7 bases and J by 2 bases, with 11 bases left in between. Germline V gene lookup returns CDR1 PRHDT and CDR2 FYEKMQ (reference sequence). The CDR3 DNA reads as TGTGCCAGCACGGTCAGGGGAAACTATGGCTACACCTTC. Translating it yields CASTVRGNYGYTF.

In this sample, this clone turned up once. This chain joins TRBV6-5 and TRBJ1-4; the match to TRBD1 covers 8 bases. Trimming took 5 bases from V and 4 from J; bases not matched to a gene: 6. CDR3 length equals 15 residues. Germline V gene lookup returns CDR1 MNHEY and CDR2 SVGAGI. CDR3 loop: CASSRTGFGNEKLFF. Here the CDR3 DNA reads TGTGCCAGCAGTCGGACAGGGTTCGGTAATGAAAAACTGTTTTTT.

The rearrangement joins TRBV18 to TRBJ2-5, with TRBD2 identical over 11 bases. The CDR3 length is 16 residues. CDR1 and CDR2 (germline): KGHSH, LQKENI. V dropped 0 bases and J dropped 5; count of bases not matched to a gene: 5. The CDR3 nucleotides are TGTGCCAGCTCACCACCTAGCGGGAGGGCCTTGGAGACCCAGTACTTC. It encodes CASSPPSGRALETQYF. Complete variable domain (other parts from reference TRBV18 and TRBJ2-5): NAGVMQNPRHLVRRRGQEARLRCSPMKGHSHVYWYRQLPEEGLKFMVYLQKENIIDESGMPKERFSAEFPKEGPSILRIQQVVRGDSAAYFCASSPPSGRALETQYFGPGTRLLVL.

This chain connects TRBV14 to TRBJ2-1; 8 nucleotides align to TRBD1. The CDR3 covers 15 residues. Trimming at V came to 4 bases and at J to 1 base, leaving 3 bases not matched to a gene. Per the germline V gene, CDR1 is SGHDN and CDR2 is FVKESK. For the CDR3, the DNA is TGTGCCAGCAGCCGAGACAGGGGATCCTACAATGAGCAGTTCTTC. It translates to CASSRDRGSYNEQFF.

CDR3 nucleotides: TGCGCCAGCAGCCTGCGGGGGGGCAACGGGGAGCTGTTTTTT. This translates into CASSLRGGNGELFF. The V and J genes are TRBV5-1 and TRBJ2-2; 9 nucleotides line up with TRBD2. The CDR3 is made up of 14 amino acids. The junction had 5 bases not matched to a gene; V was cut back by 4 bases and J by 7 bases. CDR1 and CDR2 (germline): SGHRS, YFSETQ.

The CDR3: CASSAGNYGYTF. CDR3 in DNA: TGTGCCAGCAGCGCAGGGAACTATGGCTACACCTTC. The chain uses TRBV28 and TRBJ1-2, with D possibly TRBD1 on 5 matching bases. Germline CDR1 MDHEN, CDR2 SYDVKM. V dropped 6 bases and J dropped 2 bases, with 7 bases sitting between them. There are 12 residues in the CDR3.

The CDR3 protein is CAGGTGGYEQYF. For the CDR3, the DNA is TGTGCGGGGGGGACAGGCGGGTACGAGCAGTACTTC. The V and J genes are TRBV6-1 and TRBJ2-7; D is perhaps TRBD1 (8 bases). The CDR3 totals 12 residues. In germline, CDR1 is MNHNS, CDR2 SASEGT.

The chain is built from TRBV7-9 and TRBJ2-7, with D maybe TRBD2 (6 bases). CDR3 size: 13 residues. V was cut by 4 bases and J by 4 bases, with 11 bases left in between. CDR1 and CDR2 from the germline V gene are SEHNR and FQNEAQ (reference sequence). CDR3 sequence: CASSSPGRYEQYF. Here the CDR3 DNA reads TGTGCCAGCAGCTCCCCCGGGAGATACGAGCAGTACTTC.

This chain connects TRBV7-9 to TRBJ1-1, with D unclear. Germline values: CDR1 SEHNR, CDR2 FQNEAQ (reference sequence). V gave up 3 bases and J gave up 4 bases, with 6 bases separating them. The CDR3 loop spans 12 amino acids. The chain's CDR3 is CASSFPGTEAFF. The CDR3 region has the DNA TGTGCCAGCAGCTTCCCCGGCACTGAAGCTTTCTTT.

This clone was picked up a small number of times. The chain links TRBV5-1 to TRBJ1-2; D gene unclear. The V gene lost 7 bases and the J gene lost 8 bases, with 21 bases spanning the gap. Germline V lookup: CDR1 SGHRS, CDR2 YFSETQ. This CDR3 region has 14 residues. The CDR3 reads CASYLSTSAEGYTF. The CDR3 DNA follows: TGCGCCAGCTACCTATCCACATCGGCGGAGGGCTACACCTTC.

The CDR3 DNA reads as TGTGCCAGCAGCTTAGAGCGGGGTCAGCCCCAGCATTTT. Translating gives CASSLERGQPQHF. J is TRBJ1-5 and V is TRBV11-2; D gene uncertain. Trimming removed 0 bases at V and 6 bases at J, with 6 bases between. Germline assignment: CDR1 SGHAT and CDR2 FQNNGV. The CDR3 loop spans 13 amino acids.

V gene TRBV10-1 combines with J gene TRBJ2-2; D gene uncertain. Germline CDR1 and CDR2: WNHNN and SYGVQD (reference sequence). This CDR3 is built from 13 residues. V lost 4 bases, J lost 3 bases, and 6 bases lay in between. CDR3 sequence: CASSVLDTGELFF. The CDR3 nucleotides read TGCGCCAGCAGTGTACTGGACACCGGGGAGCTGTTTTTT.

CDR3 amino acids: CASSLDRYGYTF. The CDR3, as DNA: TGTGCCAGCAGCTTAGACAGATATGGCTACACCTTC. The rearrangement uses TRBV7-6 and TRBJ1-2; the D is unclear. Germline-derived CDR1 and CDR2 are SGHVS and FNYEAQ. The CDR3 has 12 residues. V lost 1 base, J lost 5 bases, and 5 bases lay in between.

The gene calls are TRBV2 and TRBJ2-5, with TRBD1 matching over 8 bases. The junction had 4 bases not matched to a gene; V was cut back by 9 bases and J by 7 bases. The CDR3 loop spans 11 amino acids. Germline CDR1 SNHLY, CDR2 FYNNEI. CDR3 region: CARGGTGTQYF. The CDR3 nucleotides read TGTGCCAGGGGCGGGACAGGGACCCAGTACTTC.

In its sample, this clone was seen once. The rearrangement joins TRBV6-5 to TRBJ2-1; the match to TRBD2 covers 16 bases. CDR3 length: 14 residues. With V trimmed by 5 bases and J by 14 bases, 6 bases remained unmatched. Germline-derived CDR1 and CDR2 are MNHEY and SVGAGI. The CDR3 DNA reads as TGTGCCAGCAGTACTGGGACTAGCGGGGGGGCTGAGTTCTTC. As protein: CASSTGTSGGAEFF.

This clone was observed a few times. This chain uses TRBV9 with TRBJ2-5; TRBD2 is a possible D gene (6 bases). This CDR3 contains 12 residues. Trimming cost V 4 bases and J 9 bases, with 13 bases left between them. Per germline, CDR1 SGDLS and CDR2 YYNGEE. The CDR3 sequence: CASSPGGLAQYF. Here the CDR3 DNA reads TGTGCCAGCAGCCCTGGGGGACTGGCCCAGTACTTC.